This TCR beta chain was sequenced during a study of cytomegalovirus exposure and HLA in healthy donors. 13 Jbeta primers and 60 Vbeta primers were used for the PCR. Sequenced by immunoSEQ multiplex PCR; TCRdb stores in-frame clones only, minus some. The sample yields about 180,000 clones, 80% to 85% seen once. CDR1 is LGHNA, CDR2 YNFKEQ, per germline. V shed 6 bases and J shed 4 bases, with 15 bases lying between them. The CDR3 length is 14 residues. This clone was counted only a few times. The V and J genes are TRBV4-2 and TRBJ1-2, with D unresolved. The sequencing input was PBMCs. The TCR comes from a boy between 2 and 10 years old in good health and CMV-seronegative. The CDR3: CASSPLDGSYGYTF. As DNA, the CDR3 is TGTGCCAGCAGTCCCCTGGACGGGAGCTATGGCTACACCTTC.